This T cell receptor beta chain originates from a study of blood T cell repertoires in COVID-19. Study at large: Sites in the United States, Italy and Spain provided acute and convalescent COVID-19 samples.

Repertoires were generated with immunoSEQ multiplex PCR, while TCRdb's copy carries only in-frame clones and drops some. The sample lists around 69,000 clones; about four fifths were seen once. From germline, CDR1 is SGHTA and CDR2 FQGNSA. CDR3 length equals 13 residues. Trimming removed 3 bases from V and 4 bases from J, with 7 bases in between. This receptor was taken from a woman between 65 and 79 years old with acute or convalescent COVID-19. Sequencing was performed on peripheral blood. The chain carries TRBV7-2 and TRBJ2-1; D is perhaps TRBD2 (6 bases). CDR3 residues: CASSFGTYNEQFF. The CDR3 DNA is TGTGCCAGCAGCTTCGGGACTTACAATGAGCAGTTCTTC.